This is a list of T cell receptor beta chains from one sample in a study of cytomegalovirus exposure and HLA in healthy donors. Profiling relied on immunoSEQ multiplex PCR, and the TCRdb table lists in-frame clones only, not all of them. Of approximately 65,000 clones in the sample, roughly 95% are singletons; the top ten hold 4.5%. The sample comprised PBMCs. The receptors were gathered from a woman aged 18-29 years in good health and CMV-seropositive. CDR3s include the opening cysteine and the closing phenylalanine or tryptophan. The D gene is left open where the match is weak. Clone size, where shown, is once, few, many, or a class for clones that have expanded.

CDR3 protein	CDR3 DNA	V gene	clone size	D gene	J gene
CASSSGVDRGDTEAFF	TGTGCCAGCAGCTCAGGGGTAGACAGGGGAGACACTGAAGCTTTCTTT	TRBV5-4	.	TRBD1	TRBJ1-1
CASSLAGTSGIEQYF	TGTGCCAGCAGCTTAGCAGGGACTAGCGGAATCGAGCAGTACTTC	TRBV7-9	.	TRBD2	TRBJ2-7
CASSLGQGRYYEQYF	TGTGCCAGCAGCCTCGGACAGGGGCGATACTACGAGCAGTACTTC	TRBV4-2	.	TRBD1	TRBJ2-7
CSVGGGGHQPQHF	TGCAGCGTCGGGGGCGGGGGGCATCAGCCCCAGCATTTT	TRBV29-1	.	.	TRBJ1-5
CASSLVADGGEQYF	TGTGCCAGCAGCTTAGTGGCGGACGGGGGCGAGCAGTACTTC	TRBV7-2	.	.	TRBJ2-7
CAISPTGANVLTF	TGTGCCATCAGCCCCACTGGGGCCAACGTCCTGACTTTC	TRBV10-3	.	.	TRBJ2-6
CASSLAHFGETYWVGLQYF	TGTGCCAGCAGCTTAGCGCACTTCGGGGAGACGTACTGGGTCGGCCTTCAGTACTTC	TRBV7-9	.	.	TRBJ2-5
CASSVNTGTDIYGYTF	TGTGCCAGCAGCGTAAATACCGGGACAGACATCTATGGCTACACCTTC	TRBV11-2	.	TRBD1	TRBJ1-2
CASSSSTSGNTQYF	TGTGCCAGCAGCTCTTCCACTAGCGGGAATACGCAGTATTTT	TRBV7-3	.	TRBD2	TRBJ2-3
CASSGRNEQFF	TGTGCCTCTAGCGGGAGAAATGAGCAGTTCTTC	TRBV10-3	.	TRBD2	TRBJ2-1
CASSSRPGADQPQHF	TGTGCCAGCAGTTCAAGACCAGGGGCCGATCAGCCCCAGCATTTT	TRBV27	.	.	TRBJ1-5
CASSQEGSGNRDNEQFF	TGCGCCAGCAGCCAAGAAGGGTCGGGAAATAGGGACAATGAGCAGTTCTTC	TRBV4-1	.	.	TRBJ2-1
CASSASGTGRRENYEQYF	TGTGCCAGCAGCGCGTCCGGGACAGGGCGACGGGAGAACTACGAGCAGTACTTC	TRBV9	.	TRBD1	TRBJ2-7
CASSVGSSYNEQFF	TGTGCCAGCAGTGTTGGGAGCTCCTACAATGAGCAGTTCTTC	TRBV2	.	.	TRBJ2-1
CASSASWSGRVGTDTQYF	TGTGCCAGCAGCGCGTCGTGGAGCGGGAGGGTGGGAACAGATACGCAGTATTTT	TRBV5-8	.	TRBD2	TRBJ2-3
CASRGDSDTQYF	TGTGCCAGCAGGGGGGACAGCGATACGCAGTATTTT	TRBV5-4	few	TRBD1	TRBJ2-3
CASSLLRTGQVGGYTF	TGCGCCAGCAGCCTGCTAAGGACAGGCCAGGTTGGAGGCTACACCTTC	TRBV5-1	.	TRBD1	TRBJ1-2
CASSSTSGNEQYF	TGTGCCAGCAGTTCGACTAGCGGGAACGAGCAGTACTTC	TRBV6-6	.	TRBD2	TRBJ2-7
CASSTTGSLQETQYF	TGTGCCAGTAGTACCACAGGGAGCCTACAAGAGACCCAGTACTTC	TRBV19	.	.	TRBJ2-5
CASSTSRGQETQYF	TGTGCCAGCAGCACAAGCCGAGGTCAAGAGACCCAGTACTTC	TRBV21-1	once	.	TRBJ2-5
CAWTLGHGTGYTF	TGTGCCTGGACTCTGGGACACGGCACTGGCTACACCTTC	TRBV30	.	.	TRBJ1-2
CASGILGAEKLFF	TGTGCCAGCGGAATATTAGGGGCCGAAAAACTGTTTTTT	TRBV25-1	once	.	TRBJ1-4
CASSLRSGSSYEQYF	TGTGCCAGCAGTCTCCGCAGTGGGAGCTCCTACGAGCAGTACTTC	TRBV28	once	.	TRBJ2-7
CASSQGPTQYF	TGTGCCAGCAGCCAGGGGCCTACGCAGTATTTT	TRBV14	.	.	TRBJ2-3
CASSPGFGEPQHF	TGTGCCAGCAGCCCCGGCTTCGGGGAGCCCCAGCATTTT	TRBV7-6	.	.	TRBJ1-5
CASSLWGRGRNQPQHF	TGTGCCAGCAGTTTATGGGGCAGGGGAAGGAATCAGCCCCAGCATTTT	TRBV28	.	.	TRBJ1-5
CASSQDRVAGGHEQFF	TGCGCCAGCAGCCAAGATCGGGTAGCGGGAGGCCATGAGCAGTTCTTC	TRBV4-3	.	TRBD2	TRBJ2-1
CASTGVQGKDRWSQHF	TGTGCCAGCACGGGTGTACAGGGGAAGGACCGATGGTCCCAGCATTTT	TRBV28	.	TRBD1	TRBJ1-5
CASSKGGPNEKLFF	TGTGCCAGCAGCAAAGGGGGGCCTAATGAAAAACTGTTTTTT	TRBV21-1	once	.	TRBJ1-4